A selection of T cell receptor beta chains follows, all from one sample in a study of OX40 agonist ivuxolimab in advanced cancers. Libraries were prepared by immunoSEQ multiplex PCR; TCRdb keeps only in-frame clonotypes and omits some of them. The sample consists of roughly 30,000 clones, 86% of them appearing once. The sample was CD4+ or CD8+ T cells sorted from blood, taken in a trial of the OX40 agonist ivuxolimab. Receptors were obtained from an adult with an advanced solid tumor such as melanoma, head and neck, liver or kidney cancer. The CDR3 runs from the conserved cysteine through the conserved F or W. The D gene is left open where the match is weak. Clone size appears in some rows only: once, few, many, or a class for an expanded clone.

.	15	TRBV1	TRBJ2-5	.	TGCACCAGCAGCCGCCCGACAGGGTGGGAGGAGACCCAGTACTTC	CTSSRPTGWEETQYF
.	18	TRBV28	TRBJ1-1	.	TGTGCCAGCAGTTTATACCTACCGGGACAAGGGGCCAACACTGAAGCTTTCTTT	CASSLYLPGQGANTEAFF
.	18	TRBV18	TRBJ2-3	once	TGTGCCAGCTCACCAAGTGGTCCGATGACTGGGAGCACAGATACGCAGTATTTT	CASSPSGPMTGSTDTQYF
TRBD2	15	TRBV5-1	TRBJ2-7	.	TGCGCCAGCAGCTTATGGAGCGGGGGGGCCTACGAGCAGTACTTC	CASSLWSGGAYEQYF
TRBD2	15	TRBV9	TRBJ2-1	.	TGTGCCAGCACCGAAGGACTAGCGGGGACTAGAGAGCAGTTCTTC	CASTEGLAGTREQFF
.	18	TRBV7-8	TRBJ1-3	.	TGTGCCAGCAGCTTAGCCCGACAGGCCATGTACTCTGGAAACACCATATATTTT	CASSLARQAMYSGNTIYF
.	14	TRBV7-6	TRBJ1-3	.	TGTGCCAGCAGCCTCTGGGACTCTGGAAACACCATATATTTT	CASSLWDSGNTIYF
.	14	TRBV13	TRBJ2-7	.	TGTGCCAGCAGCTTCGCTTCCCCCGGGTACGAGCAGTACTTC	CASSFASPGYEQYF
TRBD1	13	TRBV5-1	TRBJ2-7	.	TGCGCCAGCAGCTGGAACAGGGGGCCCGAGCAGTACTTC	CASSWNRGPEQYF
.	11	TRBV5-1	TRBJ2-2	.	TGCGCCAGCACATTATCCGGGGAGCTGTTTTTT	CASTLSGELFF
.	15	TRBV7-9	TRBJ2-7	.	TGTGCCAGCAGCCCCCCAGGGTTATTCTCCTACGAGCAGTACTTC	CASSPPGLFSYEQYF
.	16	TRBV7-9	TRBJ2-5	few	TGTGCCAGCAGCTTAGCGGTGGGAAGTCCGCAAGAGACCCAGTACTTC	CASSLAVGSPQETQYF
.	17	TRBV14	TRBJ1-6	.	TGTGCCAGCAGCCAAGATAAGGAGCAGTTCGGTTTTTCACCCCTCCACTTT	CASSQDKEQFGFSPLHF
.	15	TRBV6-6	TRBJ2-5	once	TGTGCCAGCAGTTACGGATCCCTGTACCAAGAGACCCAGTACTTC	CASSYGSLYQETQYF
.	13	TRBV30	TRBJ1-5	.	TGTGCCTGGAGTCGGGGGGGCAGTCAGCCCCAGCATTTT	CAWSRGGSQPQHF
.	19	TRBV18	TRBJ2-1	.	TGTGCCAGCTCACCACCGCGACAGTACTGGACTACTAGATACAATGAGCAGTTCTTC	CASSPPRQYWTTRYNEQFF
TRBD2	18	TRBV6-4	TRBJ2-2	.	TGTGCCAGCAGTGACGAGCCAGGGGCTAGCGGGAGGGCCGGGGAGCTGTTTTTT	CASSDEPGASGRAGELFF
.	15	TRBV27	TRBJ1-4	.	TGTGCCAGCAGTTCCGCGGAAGGGGTTATTGAAAAACTGTTTTTT	CASSSAEGVIEKLFF
.	14	TRBV6-5	TRBJ1-2	.	TGTGCCAGTCGATTTACAGAGGCTAACTATGGCTACACCTTC	CASRFTEANYGYTF
.	14	TRBV9	TRBJ1-1	.	TGTGCCAGCAGCGTAGTAAAGTTGAACACTGAAGCTTTCTTT	CASSVVKLNTEAFF
.	11	TRBV29-1	TRBJ2-7	.	TGCAGCGTTGTTAGGGGCCACGAGCAGTACTTC	CSVVRGHEQYF
.	12	TRBV5-3	TRBJ1-6	.	TGTGCCAATGAGGGGATCGATTCACCCCTCCACTTT	CANEGIDSPLHF
TRBD2	14	TRBV7-9	TRBJ2-5	once	TGTGCCAGCAGCTCTCGGACTAGTCAAGAGACCCAGTACTTC	CASSSRTSQETQYF
TRBD2	16	TRBV7-9	TRBJ2-7	.	TGTGCCAGCAGCCCCCCCGGGACTAGCGGGAGGGCCAAGCAGTACTTC	CASSPPGTSGRAKQYF
.	12	TRBV5-6	TRBJ2-1	.	TGTGCCAGCAGCCCTGGGTTCAATGAGCAGTTCTTC	CASSPGFNEQFF
.	15	TRBV27	TRBJ2-3	.	TGTGCCAGCAGTTTGGGGGGGGCTAGCACAGATACGCAGTATTTT	CASSLGGASTDTQYF
.	13	TRBV27	TRBJ2-7	.	TGTGCCAGCAGTTATCGGCAGCCCTACGAGCAGTACTTC	CASSYRQPYEQYF
TRBD2	15	TRBV7-9	TRBJ2-7	.	TGTGCCAGCAGCTCCACTAGCGGTACCCCCTACGAGCAGTACTTC	CASSSTSGTPYEQYF
.	16	TRBV4-1	TRBJ2-5	.	TGCGCCAGCAGCCAGGGACAGCTTACTAGCGCAGAGACCCAGTACTTC	CASSQGQLTSAETQYF
.	13	TRBV2	TRBJ2-7	.	TGTGCCAGCAGTGACTTGGCCCCCTACGAGCAGTACTTC	CASSDLAPYEQYF